Shown below are 29 T cell receptor beta chains from a single sample sequenced in a study of T cells in Graves' hyperthyroidism and ophthalmopathy (dated by TCRdb to about 2019). Library preparation employed multiplex PCR. Reads for this sample came from an Illumina HiSeq 2000. The TCR beta CDR3 regions were amplified from the RNA transcripts. A first-round RT-PCR of the TCR CDR3 used the HTBI primer set with the Qiagen OneStep RT-PCR kit. The public reads were run again by TCRdb, first through fastp at Q25 and then through MiXCR, and only productive beta chains were kept. CDR3 protein sequences are deduplicated, and each keeps its most common genes and DNA. This sample comprises more than 500,000 distinct CDR3 sequences, about 16% of them detected only once. The ten largest make up less than 30% of the sample. The sample consisted of blood. The origin of the receptors is a woman under 40 with Graves' ophthalmopathy.

The rearrangement joins TRBV29-1 to TRBJ1-1, with a weak D call TRBD1 (6 bases). V was cut by 4 bases and J by 1 base, with 10 bases left in between. The CDR3 contains 13 residues. Germline V gene data show CDR1 as SQVTM and CDR2 as ANQGSEA. CDR3 DNA sequence: TGCAGCGTTGTTAGGGGGGGGAACACTGAAGCTTTCTTT. This encodes CSVVRGGNTEAFF.

This clonotype was recorded at least ten times. The chain carries TRBV4-3 and TRBJ2-1, with 10 bases that match TRBD2. Trimming cost V 3 bases and J 8 bases; bases outside gene matches: 7. Germline V gives CDR1 LGHNA, CDR2 YSLEER. This CDR3 is built from 15 residues. CDR3 DNA sequence: TGCGCCAGCAGCCAGGTTCTAGCGGGAGAGGATGAGCAGTTCTTC. Its translation: CASSQVLAGEDEQFF.

The table lists this clonotype with many counts. The V call is TRBV7-2, the J call TRBJ1-3; TRBD1 aligns across 8 bases. V shed 3 bases and J 7 bases; nucleotides not matched to a gene: 2. There are 13 residues in the CDR3. Germline assignment: CDR1 SGHTA and CDR2 FQGNSA. Written as DNA, the CDR3 is TGTGCCAGCAGCTTCACAGGGGGGAACACCATATATTTT. Its translation: CASSFTGGNTIYF.

The J gene is TRBJ2-2, the V gene TRBV25-1; TRBD2 is a possible D gene (5 bases). V shed 4 bases and J shed 8 bases, with 17 bases lying between them. Germline V lookup: CDR1 MGHDK, CDR2 SYGVNS. This CDR3 contains 15 residues. CDR3 DNA: TGTGCCAGCAGTGGTGAGGGAGTAACCGCGGGGGAGCTGTTTTTT. Amino acid sequence: CASSGEGVTAGELFF.

The table lists this clonotype with a few counts. This chain links TRBV5-1 with TRBJ2-2, with a possible D match to TRBD2 (6 bases). The length of the CDR3 is 15 residues. V lost 0 bases and J lost 7, with 13 bases in between. The V gene's germline CDR1 is SGHRS and CDR2 YFSETQ. The CDR3 reads CASSLAGGINGELFF. DNA of the CDR3: TGCGCCAGCAGCTTGGCCGGAGGGATTAACGGGGAGCTGTTTTTT.

This clonotype has at least ten counts. The chain carries TRBV20-1 and TRBJ2-7; D possibly corresponds to TRBD1 (6 bases). The V and J ends lost 5 bases and 1 base respectively, with 15 bases between them. The CDR3 length is 14 residues. Germline V gives CDR1 DFQATT, CDR2 SNEGSKA (reference sequence). The CDR3 DNA reads TGCAGTGCTCGAGGGGACATTTGGTCCTACGAGCAGTACTTC. It yields the protein CSARGDIWSYEQYF.

This clonotype was observed at least ten times. The genes are TRBV2 and TRBJ2-3; 9 bases line up with TRBD1. From germline, CDR1 is SNHLY and CDR2 FYNNEI. The CDR3 length is 14 residues. With V trimmed by 1 base and J by 4 bases, 0 bases remained unmatched. The CDR3 region is CASSEGTGADTQYF. DNA of the CDR3: TGTGCCAGCAGTGAAGGGACAGGGGCAGATACGCAGTATTTT.

This clonotype was found many times. The V gene is TRBV11-3, the J gene TRBJ2-7, with D possibly TRBD1 on 6 matching bases. V lost 0 bases to trimming and J lost 5 bases, with 8 bases between them. This CDR3 is built from 13 residues. Per germline, CDR1 SGHNT and CDR2 YENEEA. The DNA of the CDR3 is TGTGCCAGCAGCTTAGAGGCAGGGGACGAGCAGTACTTC. Residues: CASSLEAGDEQYF.

This clonotype was seen more than once but under ten times. The J gene is TRBJ1-1, the V gene TRBV7-3; D is unresolved. The CDR3 contains 13 residues. Trimming took off 2 bases at V and 1 base at J, with 5 bases between the two ends. The V gene's germline CDR1 is SGHTA and CDR2 FQGTGA. DNA of the CDR3: TGTGCCAGCAGCTTACACCCGAACACTGAAGCTTTCTTT. It encodes CASSLHPNTEAFF.

The genes are TRBV5-4 and TRBJ2-7, with 11 bases matching TRBD2. The germline V gene has CDR1 SGHNT and CDR2 YYREEE (reference sequence). The CDR3 sequence is 14 residues long. J lost 7 bases, V lost 1 base, and 4 bases had no gene match. The CDR3 loop is CASSLRLAGREQYF. Here the CDR3 DNA reads TGTGCCAGCAGCTTGAGACTAGCGGGACGGGAGCAGTACTTC. Combining the CDR3 with reference TRBV5-4 and TRBJ2-7 gives the whole variable domain ETGVTQSPTHLIKTRGQQVTLRCSSQSGHNTVSWYQQALGQGPQFIFQYYREEENGRGNFPPRFSGLQFPNYSSELNVNALELDDSALYLCASSLRLAGREQYFGPGTRLTVT.

This chain joins TRBV20-1 and TRBJ2-7; 7 nucleotides agree with TRBD2. The J segment lost 2 bases and the V segment lost 3 bases, leaving 4 bases of the junction unmatched. In germline, CDR1 is DFQATT, CDR2 SNEGSKA (reference sequence). The CDR3 loop spans 13 amino acids. CDR3 sequence (DNA): TGCAGTGCTAGTGGCGCGGGGGCCTACGAGCAGTACTTC. It encodes CSASGAGAYEQYF.

Ten or more counts support this clonotype. This rearrangement joins TRBV20-1 to TRBJ2-4; 15 nucleotides line up with TRBD2. Unmatched junction bases numbered 11, after V lost 4 bases and J lost 4 bases. Germline assignment: CDR1 DFQATT and CDR2 SNEGSKA (reference sequence). The CDR3 is 18 amino acids. The CDR3 protein is CSANPGLAGGLGKNIQYF. The CDR3 bases are TGCAGTGCTAATCCCGGACTAGCGGGAGGGTTAGGGAAAAACATTCAGTACTTC.

The chain employs TRBV6-5 and TRBJ1-6; unclear D gene. Germline values: CDR1 MNHEY, CDR2 SVGAGI. The CDR3 length is 14 residues. The V and J ends lost 0 bases and 9 bases respectively, with 9 bases between them. This CDR3 reads CASSYSTTSSPLHF. CDR3 nucleotide sequence: TGTGCCAGCAGTTACTCTACGACATCTTCACCCCTCCACTTT.

V gene TRBV7-3 combines with J gene TRBJ2-1; TRBD2 agrees at 11 bases. J was trimmed by 0 bases and V by 3 bases; bases with no gene match: 7. Germline V gene sequence: CDR1 SGHTA, CDR2 FQGTGA. The CDR3 length is 18 residues. The CDR3 DNA sequence: TGTGCCAGCAGCTTGACTAGCGGGACTTATAGCTCCTACAATGAGCAGTTCTTC. Its translation is CASSLTSGTYSSYNEQFF.

This clonotype came up a few times. This chain uses TRBV7-9 with TRBJ2-3; D possibly corresponds to TRBD1 (6 bases). CDR1 and CDR2 (germline): SEHNR, FQNEAQ (reference sequence). This CDR3 spans 17 amino acids. The V end lost 2 bases, the J end lost 2 bases, and 17 bases lay between the germline ends. DNA for the CDR3: TGTGCCAGCAGCTTAACCCTATACAGGGCGGACACAGATACGCAGTATTTT. Residues: CASSLTLYRADTDTQYF.

This clonotype was counted at least ten times. The V gene is TRBV7-8, the J gene TRBJ2-7, with unresolved D. Germline V CDR1 and CDR2: SGHVS, FQNEAQ. The V end lost 4 bases, the J end lost 0 bases, and 10 bases lay between the germline ends. There are 14 residues in the CDR3. CDR3 protein: CASSSMGFSYEQYF. As DNA, the CDR3 is TGTGCCAGCAGCTCCATGGGGTTCTCCTACGAGCAGTACTTC.

The chain has TRBV6-2 or TRBV6-3 and TRBJ2-7; 10 positions match TRBD2. Germline V gives CDR1 MNHEY, CDR2 SVGEGT. V dropped 6 bases and J dropped 4; count of bases not matched to a gene: 9. CDR3 length: 15 amino acids. Written as DNA, the CDR3 is TGTGCCAGCAGCTTAACCTTAGCGGGAGGATACGAGCAGTACTTC. Protein product: CASSLTLAGGYEQYF.

This clonotype has a handful of counts. The J gene is TRBJ2-2, the V gene TRBV28; D perhaps matches TRBD1 (5 bases). Germline values: CDR1 MDHEN, CDR2 SYDVKM. CDR3 size: 14 residues. V was pared by 2 bases and J by 5 bases, with 9 bases between. As DNA, the CDR3 is TGTGCCAGCAGTTTAAAGTCAGGGACCGGGGAGCTGTTTTTT. Residues: CASSLKSGTGELFF.

The table lists this clonotype with many counts. V usage is TRBV7-8 and J usage is TRBJ1-6; D may be TRBD1 (5 bases). The germline V gene encodes CDR1 SGHVS and CDR2 FQNEAQ. Trimming took off 5 bases at V and 7 bases at J, with 9 bases between the two ends. The CDR3 has 13 amino acids. As DNA, the CDR3 is TGTGCCAGCAGCAGGGACCAAAATTCACCCCTCCACTTT. This codes for CASSRDQNSPLHF.

There are many counts of this clonotype. The chain carries TRBV28 and TRBJ1-1; the D gene is possibly TRBD1 (6 bases). V lost 5 bases and J lost 1, with 23 bases in between. The CDR3 extends over 18 amino acids. The germline V gene encodes CDR1 MDHEN and CDR2 SYDVKM. This chain's CDR3 is CASSTSFWGGKENTEAFF. CDR3 in DNA: TGTGCCAGCAGTACCTCCTTTTGGGGGGGCAAGGAGAACACTGAAGCTTTCTTT. The whole variable domain, remainder taken from reference TRBV28 and TRBJ1-1, is DVKVTQSSRYLVKRTGEKVFLECVQDMDHENMFWYRQDPGLGLRLIYFSYDVKMKEKGDIPEGYSVSREKKERFSLILESASTNQTSMYLCASSTSFWGGKENTEAFFGQGTRLTVV.

This clonotype was detected many times. The chain employs TRBV28 and TRBJ2-1, with D perhaps matching TRBD1 (6 bases). Germline V gene sequence: CDR1 MDHEN, CDR2 SYDVKM. The CDR3 extends over 13 amino acids. With 2 bases removed from V and 8 bases from J, the gap between germline ends came to 10 bases. Here the CDR3 reads CASSLSTGYEQFF. The CDR3 region has the DNA TGTGCCAGCAGTTTAAGTACAGGGTATGAGCAGTTCTTC. Full variable domain (missing parts from reference TRBV28 and TRBJ2-1): DVKVTQSSRYLVKRTGEKVFLECVQDMDHENMFWYRQDPGLGLRLIYFSYDVKMKEKGDIPEGYSVSREKKERFSLILESASTNQTSMYLCASSLSTGYEQFFGPGTRLTVL.

Many counts were recorded for this clonotype. This chain uses TRBV6-2 or TRBV6-3 with TRBJ2-7; D is uncertain. Germline V gives CDR1 MNHEY, CDR2 SVGEGT. This CDR3 has 15 amino acids. V dropped 1 base and J dropped 5 bases, with 15 bases sitting between them. Here the CDR3 reads CASSYLDRAGDEQYF. DNA for the CDR3: TGTGCCAGCAGTTACTTGGACCGGGCCGGCGACGAGCAGTACTTC.

The genes are TRBV3-1 and TRBJ1-3; TRBD1 might be the D (6 bases). Looked up from germline, CDR1 is LGHDT and CDR2 is YNNKEL (reference sequence). V was clipped by 1 base and J by 9 bases, with 10 bases between them. This CDR3 has 13 amino acids. The CDR3 reads CASSQAGARTIYF. DNA of the CDR3: TGTGCCAGCAGCCAAGCGGGGGCCCGCACCATATATTTT.

The gene calls are TRBV4-2 and TRBJ1-6; D uncertain. V was clipped by 0 bases and J by 7 bases, with 13 bases between them. The germline V gene encodes CDR1 LGHNA and CDR2 YNFKEQ. CDR3 length: 16 residues. The CDR3 spells CASSQDERTPNSPLHF. The DNA of the CDR3 is TGTGCCAGCAGCCAAGATGAGAGGACTCCAAATTCACCCCTCCACTTT.

In its sample, this clonotype was seen a few times. The J gene is TRBJ1-2, the V gene TRBV29-1; D may be TRBD1 (6 bases). V lost 4 bases to trimming and J lost 6 bases, with 15 bases between them. The CDR3 covers 13 residues. The germline CDR1 and CDR2 sequences are SQVTM and ANQGSEA. The CDR3 is CSVALAGDHGYTF. CDR3 DNA: TGCAGCGTTGCCCTGGCAGGGGACCATGGCTACACCTTC.

At least ten counts were recorded for this clonotype. The chain recombines TRBV7-2 with TRBJ2-2, with TRBD2 matching 8 bases. The germline CDR1 and CDR2 sequences are SGHTA and FQGNSA. The CDR3 extends over 16 amino acids. The J segment lost 5 bases and the V segment lost 5 bases, leaving 10 bases of the junction unmatched. The CDR3 reads CASSRRRGAGTGELFF. The CDR3 DNA is TGTGCCAGCAGCCGAAGGCGGGGGGCAGGGACCGGGGAGCTGTTTTTT.

This clonotype was recorded a few times. This chain joins TRBV19 and TRBJ1-1; possible D gene TRBD1, 5 bases. The CDR3 has 13 amino acids. V lost 7 bases and J lost 5, with 14 bases in between. Germline assignment: CDR1 LNHDA and CDR2 SQIVND (reference sequence). This chain's CDR3 is CASTWGRGTEAFF. The DNA for the CDR3 is TGTGCCAGTACATGGGGTCGGGGGACTGAAGCTTTCTTT. Complete variable domain (other parts from reference TRBV19 and TRBJ1-1): DGGITQSPKYLFRKEGQNVTLSCEQNLNHDAMYWYRQDPGQGLRLIYYSQIVNDFQKGDIAEGYSVSREKKESFPLTVTSAQKNPTAFYLCASTWGRGTEAFFGQGTRLTVV.

In its sample, this clonotype was seen a few times. This chain connects TRBV29-1 to TRBJ2-7; 10 positions agree with TRBD1. The junction had 6 bases not matched to a gene; V was cut back by 6 bases and J by 4 bases. The CDR3 is 13 residues long. The germline V gene has CDR1 SQVTM and CDR2 ANQGSEA. The CDR3 spells CSVAGTGVYEQYF. In nucleotides, the CDR3 is TGCAGCGTGGCCGGGACAGGGGTTTACGAGCAGTACTTC.

This clonotype showed up just a few times. The genes are TRBV6-9 and TRBJ2-5; TRBD2 might be the D (5 bases). The germline V and J ends were trimmed by 0 bases and 3 bases, with 11 bases remaining between them. Germline V CDR1 and CDR2: MNHGY, SVAAGI. The CDR3 has 15 residues. The DNA for the CDR3 is TGTGCCAGCAGTTATTCCCCTAGCTTAAAAGAGACCCAGTACTTC. This translates into CASSYSPSLKETQYF.